These 26 T cell receptor beta chains originate from one sample sequenced in a study of blood T cell repertoires in COVID-19. Measured with immunoSEQ multiplex PCR; TCRdb has only the in-frame clones, and not every one. The sample shows around 58,000 clones, about 89% of them seen only once. What was sequenced was peripheral blood. The origin of the receptors is a woman aged 55-70 years with active or convalescent COVID-19.

V gene TRBV12-5 combines with J gene TRBJ2-2; no definite D call. The V end was cut by 1 base, the J end by 4 bases, with 10 bases between. The CDR3 covers 15 residues. CDR1 and CDR2 (germline): LGHNT, FRNRAP. CDR3 bases: TGTGCTAGTGGTTTGGACAGTCTCCTCACCGGGGAGCTGTTTTTT. It yields the protein CASGLDSLLTGELFF.

V gene TRBV19 combines with J gene TRBJ2-1, with 7 bases fitting TRBD2. There are 14 residues in the CDR3. Germline V CDR1 and CDR2: LNHDA, SQIVND (reference sequence). V dropped 3 bases and J dropped 3; count of bases not matched to a gene: 2. CDR3 nucleotide sequence: TGTGCCAGTAGTATCGGGGGGAACTACAATGAGCAGTTCTTC. As protein: CASSIGGNYNEQFF.

This chain links TRBV11-2 with TRBJ2-5, with D possibly being TRBD1 (6 bases). Germline CDR1 SGHAT, CDR2 FQNNGV. The CDR3 loop spans 15 amino acids. Deletions cut 2 bases from V and 1 base from J, with 11 bases between. The CDR3 is CASSLMGAAQETQYF. The CDR3 DNA reads TGTGCCAGCAGCTTAATGGGGGCGGCCCAAGAGACCCAGTACTTC.

The rearrangement joins TRBV30 to TRBJ2-1; 9 bases are a match to TRBD2. The V gene end was trimmed by 5 bases and the J gene end by 8 bases; junction bases not matched to a gene: 10. The CDR3 is 14 residues long. CDR1 is GTSNPN, CDR2 SVGIG, per germline (reference sequence). CDR3 amino acids: CAWLRRGRAHEQFF. The CDR3 DNA sequence: TGTGCCTGGCTTCGACGCGGGAGGGCCCATGAGCAGTTCTTC.

For the CDR3, the DNA is TGTGCCAGCACCGACTGGCAGGGAAACACCATATATTTT. Amino acid sequence: CASTDWQGNTIYF. The rearrangement links TRBV28 to TRBJ1-3, with no clear D. The CDR3 loop spans 13 amino acids. Germline assignment: CDR1 MDHEN and CDR2 SYDVKM. Trimming pared 7 bases from V and 4 bases from J, leaving 11 bases between. The variable domain in full, with the rest retrieved from reference TRBV28 and TRBJ1-3, is DVKVTQSSRYLVKRTGEKVFLECVQDMDHENMFWYRQDPGLGLRLIYFSYDVKMKEKGDIPEGYSVSREKKERFSLILESASTNQTSMYLCASTDWQGNTIYFGEGSWLTVV.

The sample holds one count of this clone. V is TRBV9 and J is TRBJ2-5; 13 bases map to TRBD2. CDR1 is SGDLS and CDR2 is YYNGEE in the germline V gene. This CDR3 spans 16 amino acids. With 4 bases clipped from V and 2 bases from J, the junction kept 5 bases outside the gene matches. The CDR3 is CASSPGTSGVQETQYF. Here the CDR3 DNA reads TGTGCCAGCAGCCCGGGGACTAGCGGGGTTCAAGAGACCCAGTACTTC.

V is TRBV6-5 and J is TRBJ2-1, with D maybe TRBD1 (5 bases). The CDR3 runs 13 residues. V dropped 4 bases and J dropped 8 bases, with 12 bases sitting between them. Germline CDR1 reads MNHEY; CDR2 reads SVGAGI. CDR3 nucleotide sequence: TGTGCCAGCAGTTTTCAGGGTATACATGAGCAGTTCTTC. Its translation is CASSFQGIHEQFF.

The J gene is TRBJ1-1, the V gene TRBV27; D gene unclear. Germline-derived CDR1 and CDR2 are MNHEY and SMNVEV (reference sequence). The CDR3 is made up of 13 amino acids. Between the trimmed V and J ends, which lost 5 bases and 5 bases, there was a span of 12 bases. In nucleotides, the CDR3 is TGTGCCAGCAGTCTAGCCCGTTCTACTGAAGCTTTCTTT. Translation gives CASSLARSTEAFF.

The chain links TRBV11-1 to TRBJ2-1; 8 positions agree with TRBD1. The CDR3 is made up of 15 amino acids. V shed 3 bases and J 5 bases; nucleotides not matched to a gene: 6. Germline V CDR1 and CDR2: SGHAT, FQDESV (reference sequence). In nucleotides, the CDR3 is TGTGCCAGCAGCTTTTTGACAGGGGATAACAATGAGCAGTTCTTC. As protein: CASSFLTGDNNEQFF.

The V gene is TRBV19, the J gene TRBJ2-1; the match to TRBD2 covers 10 bases. The CDR3 extends over 15 amino acids. The V and J ends lost 6 bases and 2 bases, in that order; junction bases with no gene match: 4. CDR1 is LNHDA, CDR2 SQIVND, per germline (reference sequence). CDR3 in amino acids: CASSRTSGAYNEQFF. In nucleotides, the CDR3 is TGTGCCAGTAGCCGGACTAGCGGAGCCTACAATGAGCAGTTCTTC.

The rearrangement links TRBV5-1 to TRBJ2-1; D is undetermined. Germline loops: CDR1 SGHRS, CDR2 YFSETQ. The CDR3 is made up of 15 amino acids. Trimming pared 2 bases from V and 5 bases from J, leaving 14 bases between. CDR3 bases: TGCGCCAGCAGCTTTCGCTCCCGGTTTAACAATGAGCAGTTCTTC. It yields the protein CASSFRSRFNNEQFF.

The chain carries TRBV6-5 and TRBJ1-3, with a possible D match to TRBD1 (6 bases). Germline lookup yields CDR1 MNHEY and CDR2 SVGAGI. This CDR3 region has 14 residues. Trimming shortened V by 6 bases and J by 4 bases, and 13 bases separated the two germline ends. CDR3 sequence reads: CASSLTGFGNTIYF. Written as DNA, the CDR3 is TGTGCCAGCAGCCTTACAGGGTTCGGAAACACCATATATTTT.

This clone was seen once. The V gene is TRBV5-5, the J gene TRBJ2-1, with 7 bases fitting TRBD2. With 0 bases clipped from V and 10 bases from J, the junction kept 4 bases outside the gene matches. CDR3 length: 13 amino acids. Germline CDR1 and CDR2: SGHKS and YYEKEE (reference sequence). CDR3 amino acids: CASSLGLAEEQFF. The CDR3 DNA sequence: TGTGCCAGCAGCTTGGGACTAGCAGAGGAGCAGTTCTTC.

The V gene is TRBV27, the J gene TRBJ2-2; 7 bases agree with TRBD2. Looked up from germline, CDR1 is MNHEY and CDR2 is SMNVEV (reference sequence). The CDR3 is 14 residues long. The junction had 6 bases not matched to a gene; V was cut back by 5 bases and J by 6 bases. CDR3 residues: CASSPTTSPGELFF. The DNA for the CDR3 is TGTGCCAGCAGTCCCACGACTAGCCCCGGGGAGCTGTTTTTT.

The J gene is TRBJ2-5, the V gene TRBV5-1; the match to TRBD1 covers 8 bases. Germline values: CDR1 SGHRS, CDR2 YFSETQ. The CDR3 covers 14 residues. Unmatched junction bases numbered 1, after V lost 0 bases and J lost 3 bases. The CDR3 loop is CASSLAGGEETQYF. CDR3 DNA: TGCGCCAGCAGCTTGGCAGGGGGCGAAGAGACCCAGTACTTC.

The rearrangement uses TRBV7-9 and TRBJ1-5; perhaps TRBD1 as D (5 bases). The germline gives CDR1 SEHNR, CDR2 FQNEAQ (reference sequence). The CDR3 is made up of 17 amino acids. The V end was cut by 2 bases, the J end by 0 bases, with 14 bases between. CDR3 amino acids: CASSLFSGGNSNQPQHF. As DNA, the CDR3 is TGTGCCAGCAGCTTATTTTCCGGGGGGAATAGCAATCAGCCCCAGCATTTT.

V gene TRBV9 combines with J gene TRBJ2-1; 7 bases are a match to TRBD2. Unmatched junction bases numbered 3, after V lost 0 bases and J lost 3 bases. Per the germline V gene, CDR1 is SGDLS and CDR2 is YYNGEE. The CDR3 sequence is 15 residues long. CDR3 DNA sequence: TGTGCCAGCAGCGTAGATCGGGGGGACTACAATGAGCAGTTCTTC. Protein product: CASSVDRGDYNEQFF.

V and J are TRBV7-3 and TRBJ2-5; TRBD1 matches 10 bases. Per germline, CDR1 SGHTA and CDR2 FQGTGA. CDR3 size: 14 residues. With 5 bases clipped from V and 5 bases from J, the junction kept 5 bases outside the gene matches. CDR3: CASSADRGWETQYF. The CDR3 bases are TGTGCCAGCAGCGCGGACAGGGGGTGGGAGACCCAGTACTTC.

V is TRBV28 and J is TRBJ1-1; D perhaps matches TRBD1 (6 bases). The CDR3 runs 14 residues. Trimming took off 6 bases at V and 4 bases at J, with 15 bases between the two ends. Germline V CDR1 and CDR2: MDHEN, SYDVKM. The CDR3 coding sequence is TGTGCCAGCAGCCCCGAGGGGGATGGCACTGAAGCTTTCTTT. This translates into CASSPEGDGTEAFF.

The V and J genes are TRBV9 and TRBJ1-5; D is unresolved. V was cut by 2 bases and J by 0 bases, with 9 bases left in between. CDR1 is SGDLS and CDR2 is YYNGEE in the germline V gene. The CDR3 runs 15 residues. CDR3 bases: TGTGCCAGCAGCGTTAGAGGAGATAGCAATCAGCCCCAGCATTTT. Protein: CASSVRGDSNQPQHF. The full variable domain, rest sourced from reference TRBV9 and TRBJ1-5, is DSGVTQTPKHLITATGQRVTLRCSPRSGDLSVYWYQQSLDQGLQFLIQYYNGEERAKGNILERFSAQQFPDLHSELNLSSLELGDSALYFCASSVRGDSNQPQHFGDGTRLSIL.

The rearrangement links TRBV11-3 to TRBJ2-7, with a weak D call TRBD1 (6 bases). Germline V gene sequence: CDR1 SGHNT, CDR2 YENEEA. Trimming removed 4 bases from V and 5 bases from J, with 12 bases in between. The CDR3 is 13 residues long. The CDR3 loop is CASSSGPGDEQYF. CDR3 bases: TGTGCCAGCAGCTCCGGTCCAGGGGACGAGCAGTACTTC.

The chain is built from TRBV7-8 and TRBJ1-2; 10 bases line up with TRBD1. Looked up from germline, CDR1 is SGHVS and CDR2 is FQNEAQ. V was pared by 2 bases and J by 6 bases, with 6 bases of the junction left unmatched. The CDR3 is made up of 15 amino acids. CDR3 nucleotide sequence: TGTGCCAGCAGCTTAAGGGACAGGGGTCACGATGGCTACACCTTC. Protein: CASSLRDRGHDGYTF.

V and J are TRBV5-1 and TRBJ2-7; 10 nucleotides agree with TRBD1. Germline CDR1 reads SGHRS; CDR2 reads YFSETQ. The CDR3 runs 14 residues. J gave up 6 bases and V 4 bases, and 7 bases lay outside the gene matches. CDR3 DNA sequence: TGCGCCAGCAGCCCTAGGACAGGGGGAGGCGAGCAGTACTTC. This encodes CASSPRTGGGEQYF.

The genes are TRBV6-5 and TRBJ1-5; 9 nucleotides align to TRBD1. CDR3 size: 13 residues. The germline V gene encodes CDR1 MNHEY and CDR2 SVGAGI. The junction had 5 bases not matched to a gene; V was cut back by 10 bases and J by 4 bases. This CDR3 is CATTGTGNQPQHF. The CDR3 nucleotides read TGTGCCACCACCGGGACAGGGAATCAGCCCCAGCATTTT.

In its sample, this clone was seen once. The chain combines TRBV6-1 with TRBJ1-5, with D perhaps TRBD1 (6 bases). Germline-derived CDR1 and CDR2 are MNHNS and SASEGT. The CDR3 totals 16 residues. Trimming stripped 2 bases from V and 0 bases from J, with 11 bases between. CDR3 protein: CASSELGHYSNQPQHF. The CDR3 DNA follows: TGTGCCAGCAGTGAATTGGGACATTATAGCAATCAGCCCCAGCATTTT.

The CDR3 nucleotides read TGTGCCAGCAGTTACCGCGGACAGATACAGCCCCAGCATTTT. Amino acids: CASSYRGQIQPQHF. The chain couples TRBV6-2 or TRBV6-3 to TRBJ1-5, with D maybe TRBD1 (6 bases). Germline V CDR1 and CDR2: MNHEY, SVGEGT. The CDR3 consists of 14 residues. Trimming removed 2 bases at V and 7 bases at J, with 12 bases between.